Sequencing of this T cell receptor (beta chain) was carried out in a study of T cell repertoires in cytomegalovirus infection. As for the study in general: HLA-B-restricted CMV epitopes that are well studied were used alongside recently identified HLA-C-restricted ones. CMV infection plus the matching HLA type was flagged by public TCR beta signatures.

TCRdb reprocessed the reads with MiXCR, giving one entry per CDR3 protein. This table has hundreds of thousands of distinct CDR3 sequences, about 33% appearing once. V shed 8 bases and J 1 base; nucleotides not matched to a gene: 7. Germline-derived CDR1 and CDR2 are ENHRY and SYGVKD. This CDR3 comprises 16 residues. As concerns this clonotype: Its antigen is still unknown.

The receptor's source is a human donor in good health (CMV status not recorded). Some clones in this sample may be carry-over from other donors' samples. Sequences were derived from cultured PBMCs, sampled from culture after CMV antigen stimulation. The V call is TRBV10-3, the J call TRBJ2-3; TRBD2 matches 12 bases. CDR3 nucleotides: TGTGCCATCCTCAAGACTAGCGGGAGCCGCACAGATACGCAGTATTTT. Encoded protein: CAILKTSGSRTDTQYF.